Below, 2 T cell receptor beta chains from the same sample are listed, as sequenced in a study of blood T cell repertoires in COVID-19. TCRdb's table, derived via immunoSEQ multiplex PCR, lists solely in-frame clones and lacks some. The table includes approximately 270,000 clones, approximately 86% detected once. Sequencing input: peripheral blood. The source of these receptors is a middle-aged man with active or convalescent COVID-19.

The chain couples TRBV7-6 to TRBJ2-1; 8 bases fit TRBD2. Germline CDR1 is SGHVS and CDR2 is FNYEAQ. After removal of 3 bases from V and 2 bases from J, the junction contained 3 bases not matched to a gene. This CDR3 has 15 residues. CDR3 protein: CASSFSGTPYNEQFF. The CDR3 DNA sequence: TGTGCCAGCAGCTTTAGCGGGACGCCCTACAATGAGCAGTTCTTC.

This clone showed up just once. This CDR3 is CASSFGQGGLMNTEAFF. In nucleotides, the CDR3 is TGTGCCAGCAGCTTCGGACAGGGGGGGTTGATGAACACTGAAGCTTTCTTT. The V gene is TRBV5-5, the J gene TRBJ1-1, with 10 bases identical to TRBD1. The ends lost 2 bases at V and 0 bases at J; junction bases unmatched: 7. CDR1 and CDR2 from the germline V gene are SGHKS and YYEKEE (reference sequence). This CDR3 comprises 17 residues.